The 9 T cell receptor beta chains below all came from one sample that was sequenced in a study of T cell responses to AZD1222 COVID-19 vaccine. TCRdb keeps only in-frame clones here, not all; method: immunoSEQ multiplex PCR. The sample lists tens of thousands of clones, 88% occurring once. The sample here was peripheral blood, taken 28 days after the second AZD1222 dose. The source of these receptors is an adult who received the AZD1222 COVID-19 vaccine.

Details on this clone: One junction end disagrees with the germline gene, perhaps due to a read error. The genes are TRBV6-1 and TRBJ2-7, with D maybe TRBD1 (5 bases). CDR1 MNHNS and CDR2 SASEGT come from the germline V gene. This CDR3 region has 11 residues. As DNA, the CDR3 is TGTGCCAGCAGAGAAGGGGTCGAGCAGTACTTC. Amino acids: CASREGVEQYF.

The CDR3 here is CAIAAGNQPQHF. The CDR3 DNA reads TGTGCCATTGCTGCCGGGAATCAGCCCCAGCATTTT. This chain joins TRBV10-3 and TRBJ1-5, with no clear D. CDR1 ENHRY and CDR2 SYGVKD come from the germline V gene. Trimming stripped 9 bases from V and 4 bases from J, with 10 bases between. This CDR3 has 12 amino acids.

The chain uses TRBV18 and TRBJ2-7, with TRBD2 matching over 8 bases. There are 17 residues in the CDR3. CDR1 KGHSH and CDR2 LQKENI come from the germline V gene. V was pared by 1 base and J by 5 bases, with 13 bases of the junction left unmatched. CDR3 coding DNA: TGTGCCAGCTCACCACGATTGGGACTTGCGGGAGGAGACGAGCAGTACTTC. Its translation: CASSPRLGLAGGDEQYF.

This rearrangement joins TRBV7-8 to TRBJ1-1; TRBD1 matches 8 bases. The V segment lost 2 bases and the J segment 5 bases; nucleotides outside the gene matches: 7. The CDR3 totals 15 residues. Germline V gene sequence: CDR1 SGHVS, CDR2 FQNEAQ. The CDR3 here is CASSLTGGLSTEAFF. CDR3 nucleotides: TGTGCCAGCAGCTTAACAGGGGGTTTGTCGACTGAAGCTTTCTTT.

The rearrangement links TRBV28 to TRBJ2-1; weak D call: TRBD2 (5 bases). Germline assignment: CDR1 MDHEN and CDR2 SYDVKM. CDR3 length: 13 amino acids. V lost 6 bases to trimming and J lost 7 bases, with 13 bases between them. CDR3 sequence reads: CASRGRGFNEQFF. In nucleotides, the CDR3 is TGTGCCAGCAGGGGCCGGGGATTTAATGAGCAGTTCTTC.

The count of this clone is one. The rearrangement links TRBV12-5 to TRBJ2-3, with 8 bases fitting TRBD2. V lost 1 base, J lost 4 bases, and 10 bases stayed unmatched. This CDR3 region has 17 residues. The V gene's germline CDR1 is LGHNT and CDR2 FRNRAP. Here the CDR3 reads CASGLGGVSGSADTQYF. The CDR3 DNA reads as TGTGCTAGTGGTTTGGGGGGGGTAAGCGGGAGCGCAGATACGCAGTATTTT.

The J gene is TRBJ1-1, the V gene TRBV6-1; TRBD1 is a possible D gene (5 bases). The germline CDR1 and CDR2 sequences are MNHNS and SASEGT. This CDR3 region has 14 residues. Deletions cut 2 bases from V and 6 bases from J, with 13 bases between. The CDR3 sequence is CASSEKEGIAEAFF. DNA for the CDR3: TGTGCCAGCAGTGAAAAAGAGGGGATTGCTGAAGCTTTCTTT.

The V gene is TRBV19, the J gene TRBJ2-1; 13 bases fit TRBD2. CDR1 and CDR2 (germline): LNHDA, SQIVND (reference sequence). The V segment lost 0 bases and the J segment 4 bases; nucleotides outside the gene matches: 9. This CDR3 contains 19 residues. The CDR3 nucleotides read TGTGCCAGTAGTATAGATCCCGGGACTAGCGGGAAATTATACAATGAGCAGTTCTTC. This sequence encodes CASSIDPGTSGKLYNEQFF.

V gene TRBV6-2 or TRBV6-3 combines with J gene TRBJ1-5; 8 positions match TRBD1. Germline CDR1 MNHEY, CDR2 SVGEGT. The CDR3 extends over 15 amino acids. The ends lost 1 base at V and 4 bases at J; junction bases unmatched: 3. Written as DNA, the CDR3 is TGTGCCAGCAGTTACTGGACAGGGCCAAATCAGCCCCAGCATTTT. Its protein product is CASSYWTGPNQPQHF.